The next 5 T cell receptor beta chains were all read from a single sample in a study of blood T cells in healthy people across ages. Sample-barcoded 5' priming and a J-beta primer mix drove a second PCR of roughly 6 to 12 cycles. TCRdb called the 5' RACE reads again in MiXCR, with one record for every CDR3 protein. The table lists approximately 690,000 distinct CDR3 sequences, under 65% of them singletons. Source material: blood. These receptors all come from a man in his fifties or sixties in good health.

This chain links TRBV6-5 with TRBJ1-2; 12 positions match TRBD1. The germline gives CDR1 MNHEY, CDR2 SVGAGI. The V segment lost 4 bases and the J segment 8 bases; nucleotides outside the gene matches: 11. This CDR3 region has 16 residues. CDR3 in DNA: TGTGCCAGCAGTTGGGGACAGGGGGCTACGTTAGGAGGCTACACCTTC. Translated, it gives CASSWGQGATLGGYTF.

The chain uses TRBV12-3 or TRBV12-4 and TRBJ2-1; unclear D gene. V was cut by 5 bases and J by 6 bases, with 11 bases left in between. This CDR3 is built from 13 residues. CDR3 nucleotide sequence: TGTGCCAGCAGTCTACGCGTGGCCAATGAGCAGTTCTTC. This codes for CASSLRVANEQFF.

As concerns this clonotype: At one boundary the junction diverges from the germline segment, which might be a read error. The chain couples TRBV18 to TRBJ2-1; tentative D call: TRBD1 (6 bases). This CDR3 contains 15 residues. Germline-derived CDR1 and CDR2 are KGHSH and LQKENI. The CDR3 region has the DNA TGTGCCAGCTCGCCACAGACAGGCCCCTACAATGAGCAGTTCTTC. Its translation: CASSPQTGPYNEQFF.

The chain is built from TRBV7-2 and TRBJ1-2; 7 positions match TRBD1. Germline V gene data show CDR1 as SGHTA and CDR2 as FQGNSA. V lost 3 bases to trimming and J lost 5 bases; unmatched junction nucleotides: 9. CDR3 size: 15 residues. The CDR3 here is CASSFQDRAGYGYTF. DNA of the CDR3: TGTGCCAGCAGCTTTCAAGACAGGGCGGGGTATGGCTACACCTTC.

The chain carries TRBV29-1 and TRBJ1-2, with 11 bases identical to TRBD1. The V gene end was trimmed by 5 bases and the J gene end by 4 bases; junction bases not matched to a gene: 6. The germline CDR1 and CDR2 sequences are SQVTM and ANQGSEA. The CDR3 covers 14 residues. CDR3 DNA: TGCAGCGTTTGGACAGGGGGCGCGGGCTATGGCTACACCTTC. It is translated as CSVWTGGAGYGYTF.